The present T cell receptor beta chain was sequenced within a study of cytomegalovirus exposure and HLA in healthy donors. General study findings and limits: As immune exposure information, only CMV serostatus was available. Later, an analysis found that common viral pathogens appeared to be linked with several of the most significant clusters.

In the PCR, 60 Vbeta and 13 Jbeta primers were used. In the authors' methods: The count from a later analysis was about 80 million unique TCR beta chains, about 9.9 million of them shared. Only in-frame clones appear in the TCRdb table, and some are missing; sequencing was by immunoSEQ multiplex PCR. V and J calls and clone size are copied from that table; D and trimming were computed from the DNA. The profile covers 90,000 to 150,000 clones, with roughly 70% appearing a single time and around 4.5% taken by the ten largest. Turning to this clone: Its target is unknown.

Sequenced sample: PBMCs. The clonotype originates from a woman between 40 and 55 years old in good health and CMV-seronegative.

The CDR3 is CASSFGRPDSYEQYF. DNA for the CDR3: TGCGCCAGCAGCTTCGGCAGGCCGGACTCCTACGAGCAGTACTTC. The chain recombines TRBV5-1 with TRBJ2-7; D remains unclear. CDR1 is SGHRS, CDR2 YFSETQ, per germline. Between the trimmed V and J ends, which lost 2 bases and 0 bases, there was a span of 12 bases. The CDR3 is 15 amino acids.